A selection of T cell receptor beta chains follows, all from one sample in a study of CD8 T cells in Susac syndrome. TCRdb re-derived calls from the immunoSEQ multiplex PCR reads in MiXCR, one entry per CDR3 protein. The sample gives roughly 200,000 distinct CDR3 sequences, about 95% of which show up once; around 0.076% is in the top ten. The sequenced sample was CD4+ T cells from PBMCs. These receptors originate from a human donor with multiple sclerosis. The conserved cysteine and the conserved F or W are not part of the CDR3 here.

cdr3_length,v_call,cdr3_aa
10,TRBV30,AWGQWRTEAF
12,TRBV5-1,ASSSSSGQETQY
13,TRBV6-5,ASSLIRTGTYEQY
10,TRBV5-1,ASSLGRVEQF
10,TRBV23-1,ASSQCGAGWY
11,TRBV3-1,ASSQDVGATQY
13,TRBV7-2,ASTLGQGIYNEQF
13,TRBV3-1,ASSPPQGTGGGYT
14,TRBV5-1,ASSLGGQGRADGYT
12,TRBV12-3/TRBV12-4,ASSFPPNTDTQY
12,TRBV12-5,ACHPGDGNQPQH
13,TRBV30,AWSVRGGGNQPQH
11,TRBV20-1,SARTGAGQPQH
10,TRBV29-1,SVSGRGYEQY
11,TRBV9,ASSVAGQNIQY
13,TRBV7-9,ASSLIGTSTDTQY
10,TRBV7-9,ASSYDSGEQY
14,TRBV5-6,ASSSSPTGSGTEAF
13,TRBV15,ATSRVASGENIQY
9,TRBV20-1,SARKTGGAF
13,TRBV27,ASSMRLGGTGELF
12,TRBV9,ASSVAPNTGELF
11,TRBV30,AWSGFDNQPQH
13,TRBV3-1,ASSPGQGAWNEQF
10,TRBV20-1,SVVRSTDTQY
13,TRBV7-9,ASSLVSSSTSPLH
17,TRBV6-2/TRBV6-3,ASSYPGVSGGAHYNEQF
13,TRBV3-1,ASSQFGGNTGELF
13,TRBV3-1,ASSQEPTMGSPLH
12,TRBV20-1,SARDIRGDSPLH
15,TRBV9,ASSVGLAGDSYNEQF
13,TRBV6-5,ASSRQGAGSYGYT
10,TRBV20-1,SARLAGETQY
11,TRBV20-1,SAPPTTGSGAF
10,TRBV30,AWSGRRNEQY
12,TRBV5-1,ASSPRSQQETQY
12,TRBV30,ACQVRGANYEQY
12,TRBV29-1,SVGSRGATYEQY
14,TRBV6-5,ASSYYREGFIYEQY
13,TRBV6-5,ASSNSPPENYGYT